The clone carrying this TCR beta chain was found once. This sample stems from a study of blood T cells in healthy people across ages. This CDR3 spans 16 amino acids. The second PCR ran roughly 7 to 11 cycles with a sample-barcoded 5' primer and J-beta primers. TCRdb called the 5' RACE reads again in MiXCR, with one record for every CDR3 protein. Of 1.6 million or so distinct CDR3 sequences in the sample, about 35% were seen once. The specimen sequenced was blood. This TCR came from a woman in her twenties or thirties in good health. The J gene is TRBJ1-1, the V gene TRBV21-1; no DNA check was done on the table's D call, TRBD1. TRBV21-1 is recorded as a pseudogene. The CDR3 DNA follows: TGTGCCAGCAGCAAAGGGACAGACAAAGGTGACACTGAAGCTTTCTTT. Its protein product is CASSKGTDKGDTEAFF.